Described below is a single T cell receptor beta chain sequence and its context. Its antigen is unknown. No per-base quality is available; no much larger clone lies one base away. The data are from a study of blood T cells in healthy people across ages (dated by TCRdb to between 2014 and 2016). At the level of the whole study: In model experiments, template switching captured about one uniquely barcoded TCR beta cDNA molecule for every two T cells. The study measured age-related changes in TCR beta repertoire diversity using deep sequencing normalized with unique cDNA molecular identifiers. Four age groups were formed from the donors: young (average around 15 years), middle-aged (just under 40), aged (under 70) and long-lived (more than 75). The study analyzed two additional independent replicas of 1 million unique cDNA reads from the same blood draw for two donors, one aged 18 to 29 and one aged 80 or older.

What the authors observed across the whole study: Since profiling was done on bulk unsorted PBMCs, naive and antigen-experienced compartments could not be conclusively compared. Estimates of total diversity based on one million sequenced T cells were considered lower bounds and underestimates. Observed TCR beta diversity correlated strongly with the percentage of naive T cells measured by flow cytometry. Because the CMV infection status of the donors was unknown, age-related changes in expanded clonotypes may potentially have been confounded. Compared with the aged group, the long-lived group had more naive CD4+ T cells, fewer expanded clones and increased TCR diversity, a pattern suggesting age selection. As age increased, observed TCR beta diversity per million T cells dropped in a roughly linear way, and a significant reduction was already evident by age about 40.

Donors were under 40 systemically healthy Caucasian individuals from Russia aged about 6 to 100 years. Each donor gave ten milliliters of peripheral blood, collected into EDTA-treated Vacutainer tubes. Ficoll-Paque density-gradient centrifugation was used to isolate PBMCs, with at least 7 million per sample. Trizol reagent was used to extract total RNA from PBMCs, with at least 6 micrograms per sample. For every donor, flow cytometry on a PBMC aliquot measured the percentage of naive CD45RAhigh/CD27high T cells. Library preparation was by 5' RACE. Sequencing used an Illumina HiSeq 2500. A second PCR of 7 to 11 cycles was performed with a sample-barcoded 5' primer and a J-beta primer mix. Each TCR beta cDNA molecule received a unique molecular identifier from a template-switch 5' adaptor carrying 12 random nucleotides. At least 2.5 million CDR3-containing paired-end reads were obtained from each sample. All of the RNA was converted into first-strand cDNA using the Mint cDNA synthesis kit, with a TRBC-specific oligonucleotide serving as the primer. Following uracil-DNA glycosylase treatment, a first 18-cycle PCR with universal primers M1SS and BC2_uni_R was performed on all cDNA. The authors' pipeline ran thus. Each sample was normalized by randomly selecting 1 million high-quality reads, each carrying a distinct molecular identifier. Reads with shared molecular identifiers were discarded instead of being binned into consensus sequences. CDR3 identification, clonotype clustering and error correction used MiTCR with a Q25 quality threshold and the strictest error-elimination algorithm. A nonparametric unseen species model using Euler transformation provided a lower-bound estimate of total TCR beta diversity. Starting from the raw public reads, TCRdb applied fastp trimming at Q25, assembled clones with MiXCR and retained in-frame beta chains. Each entry is one CDR3 protein sequence, shown with its most common DNA and genes. TCRdb's processing, not the authors' own work, is the source of the V and J calls. The sample has over 500,000 distinct CDR3 sequences on record, about a quarter of them singletons. The top ten hold about 3.9% of the sample.

This sample was shared with a second study, whose subject was T cells of mothers and their children. The second study's authors report: The donors were nine systemically healthy Caucasian individuals, made up of three mothers and their six children. cDNA synthesis consumed the entire amount of extracted RNA, loaded at 1.5 ug RNA in each 15 ul reaction. In the second PCR, the M1S primer added sample barcodes and 2-4 random nucleotides. Each mother yielded over 8 million TCR beta CDR3 reads and each child roughly 3.1 million reads. Thymic selection shapes the output of TCR recombination in a similar way in related and unrelated pairs, and inherited differences have a minor effect. Normalized repertoire overlap in related mother-child pairs was always slightly higher than in unrelated mother-child pairs, but the difference was never significant. No persistent microchimeric T cell clones were detected, at a sensitivity of 90 to 100 clones per million clonotypes. Deep NGS was used in the study to compare the TCR beta repertoires of mothers and children and to look for features that separate related mother-child pairs from unrelated individuals. The mean age was about 38 +/- 4 years for the mothers and approximately 11 +/- 4 years for the children. After adapter ligation with NEBNext reagents, the libraries were sequenced on Illumina HiSeq 2000 with 100+100 nt paired-end reads. To prevent cross-contamination, the mother and child libraries were prepared one month apart and sequenced in separate runs. For each donor, somewhere between 500,000 and 2,000,000 distinct TCR beta clonotypes were identified. Naive TCR beta clonotypes were estimated from low-frequency clonotypes matched to each donor's FACS-determined naive share, without sorting.

The specimen was blood. This receptor was taken from a boy between 2 and 10 years old in good health.

In nucleotide form, the sequence is TGCGCCAGCAGCCAAGATGAGGGGAGGGTGTCTAACAGGGATGAGCAGTTCTTC. Translated, it reads CASSQDEGRVSNRDEQFF. The V gene is TRBV4-3 and the J gene is TRBJ2-5; a tentative D match to TRBD2 spans 7 bases. Gene TRBJ2-1 matches the end of the DNA better, so the J call may be wrong. As encoded in the germline V gene, CDR1 is LGHNA while CDR2 is YSLEER. The CDR3 has 18 amino acids, counting the end cysteine and phenylalanine. The read is trimmed to its CDR3 DNA, 54 bases read in frame from base 1.